A selection of T cell receptor beta chains follows, all from one sample in a study of CD8+ T cells in alopecia areata. Libraries were prepared by immunoSEQ multiplex PCR; TCRdb keeps only in-frame clonotypes and omits some of them. The repertoire holds approximately 210,000 clones, with under 80% as singletons. The sequencing here drew on CD4+ T cells sorted from blood, taken around week 50, from a patient treated with tofacitinib. The receptors come from a human donor with alopecia areata. CDR3s leave out the opening cysteine and the closing phenylalanine or tryptophan. Expanded clones get a size class; other rows say once, few or many, or leave the size out.

J | size | V | CDR3
TRBJ2-2 | - | TRBV7-3 | ASRKDLGGELF
TRBJ2-4 | - | TRBV9 | ASSVSERQNIQY
TRBJ1-1 | - | TRBV6-1 | ASSGDGARTKAF
TRBJ2-3 | few | TRBV7-2 | ASSRTSGGTDTQY
TRBJ2-6 | - | TRBV29-1 | SVGFSRVSGANVLT
TRBJ2-1 | - | TRBV7-3 | ASSRNLSGGFYNEQF
TRBJ2-3 | - | TRBV27 | ASVGTTDTQY
TRBJ2-5 | - | TRBV6-6 | ATTGQGRQETQY
TRBJ2-7 | - | TRBV29-1 | SVESPVSYEQY
TRBJ2-1 | - | TRBV7-2 | ASSSSGHNNEQF
TRBJ1-2 | - | TRBV30 | AWKIGDRGIFNYGYT
TRBJ2-7 | - | TRBV5-6 | ASSLFSYEQY
TRBJ2-7 | - | TRBV7-9 | ASSPPIGEQY
TRBJ1-5 | - | TRBV25-1 | ASSEDSRSGQPQH
TRBJ2-4 | - | TRBV29-1 | SDYGIQY
TRBJ2-3 | - | TRBV27 | ASSLRDTQY
TRBJ2-5 | - | TRBV29-1 | SVGQGPETQY
TRBJ2-3 | - | TRBV6-6 | ASSLLAGGTDTQY
TRBJ2-1 | - | TRBV6-5 | ASSLLGVRINEQF
TRBJ2-2 | - | TRBV29-1 | SVFRTNTGELF
TRBJ1-5 | - | TRBV6-5 | ASRLRGSGNQPQH
TRBJ2-3 | - | TRBV30 | AWSGGDTQY
TRBJ2-1 | few | TRBV4-3 | ASSQDLEGTEAYNEQF
TRBJ1-3 | - | TRBV7-2 | ASSLISQSSGNTIY
TRBJ2-7 | - | TRBV5-6 | ASSFLDRGQSYEQY
TRBJ1-5 | - | TRBV19 | ASAKEYSNQPQH
TRBJ2-3 | - | TRBV29-1 | SVSQGDTQY
TRBJ1-6 | once | TRBV25-1 | ASSEWGQVVDSPLH
TRBJ1-5 | - | TRBV29-1 | SVGGGENQPQH
TRBJ1-2 | - | TRBV29-1 | SGKQGDNGYT
TRBJ2-3 | - | TRBV10-3 | AISDHSPSTDTQY
TRBJ2-1 | - | TRBV29-1 | SVHTGQGGYNEQF
TRBJ2-7 | - | TRBV11-1 | ASSFPFPGQGLYEQY
TRBJ1-6 | once | TRBV25-1 | ASKDGGSYNSPLH
TRBJ1-5 | - | TRBV2 | ASSGGDRVNQPQH
TRBJ1-4 | - | TRBV5-6 | ASSLWGFQDEKLF
TRBJ1-2 | - | TRBV29-1 | SVGVSGYGYT
TRBJ2-1 | - | TRBV7-2 | ASSFSSRGLDEQF
TRBJ1-2 | - | TRBV6-5 | ASSYSKTGGYGYT
TRBJ1-2 | - | TRBV27 | ASSSLGRQNYGYT
TRBJ2-7 | - | TRBV29-1 | SVRQGVREQY
TRBJ2-6 | many | TRBV6-1 | ASSPFSGANVLT
TRBJ2-7 | - | TRBV20-1 | SALDSTQY
TRBJ2-3 | many | TRBV29-1 | SVAPDTDTQY
TRBJ2-5 | - | TRBV29-1 | SGKRGFQETQY
TRBJ1-3 | - | TRBV2 | ASSRASSGNTIY
TRBJ2-1 | - | TRBV14 | ASKTGSWGEQF
TRBJ2-4 | few | TRBV4-1 | ASSQPGLANIQY
TRBJ2-1 | - | TRBV10-3 | AISARTVGDEQF
TRBJ1-2 | - | TRBV30 | AWSRTGSYGYT